This TCR beta chain derives from a study of shared clonotypes between healthy human individuals. Only in-frame clones appear in the TCRdb table, and some are missing; sequencing was by immunoSEQ multiplex PCR. The table lists 2 million to 2.5 million clones, more than 85% of them singletons, with roughly 0.36% in the top ten. After removal of 7 bases from V and 4 bases from J, the junction contained 9 bases not matched to a gene. This CDR3 has 14 amino acids. The germline gives CDR1 SGHVS, CDR2 FQNEAQ. This chain joins TRBV7-8 and TRBJ2-5; 7 nucleotides align to TRBD2. The receptor's source is a man aged 18 to 30 in good health. Some clones in this sample may be carry-over from other donors' samples. Sequencing was performed on naive CD4+ T cells from PBMCs. Subset reported: CD45RA+ positively selected. The CDR3 protein is CASTRGLAGETQYF. The CDR3, as DNA: TGTGCCAGCACCCGAGGGTTAGCGGGAGAGACCCAGTACTTC.